The T cell receptor beta chain under discussion was sequenced for a study of identical twins. General study points: Weaker excess sharing between twins was seen in beta out-of-frame sequences. Without tracking the same donors, conclusions rested on cross-sectional statistical analysis.

As regards this clonotype: Its antigen is unknown. Its ends do not fully match the called genes, so a read error is possible.

The CDR3 totals 13 residues. TCRdb re-called the 5' RACE reads with MiXCR, one entry per CDR3 protein. The profile shows fewer than 350,000 distinct CDR3 sequences, under 9% of them singletons. These data also featured in a second study, about yellow fever vaccine responses in identical twins. That report notes: Reportedly, twins' vaccine T cell responses looked partly convergent and partly personalized.

This chain links TRBV12-3 or TRBV12-4 with TRBJ2-3; possible D gene TRBD2, 5 bases. The sample consisted of memory (CD45RO+) T cells sorted from blood. This receptor was identified in a woman between 18 and 30 years old in good health. The CDR3 region is CASRQRSTETQYF. The CDR3 DNA reads as TGTGCCAGCCGGCAGCGGAGCACAGAGACGCAGTATTTT.